Each of the 24 T cell receptor beta chains below was sequenced from the same sample in a study of blood T cell repertoires in COVID-19. Clones were read by immunoSEQ multiplex PCR, and TCRdb kept only the in-frame ones, dropping some. The sample holds over 150,000 clones; approximately 88% are singletons and the top ten take roughly 2.9%. Source material: peripheral blood. These receptors were taken from a woman aged 55-70 years with acute or convalescent COVID-19.

The chain has TRBV19 and TRBJ1-4, with D hard to call. Trimming removed 5 bases from V and 8 bases from J, with 15 bases in between. Germline V lookup: CDR1 LNHDA, CDR2 SQIVND (reference sequence). This CDR3 comprises 14 residues. The CDR3 DNA sequence: TGTGCCAGTAGTGGAGGGTATCTAAGGGAAAAACTGTTTTTT. Translating gives CASSGGYLREKLFF.

The chain employs TRBV7-9 and TRBJ1-1; perhaps TRBD1 as D (5 bases). V lost 5 bases and J 0 bases, leaving 16 bases between the germline ends. Per the germline V gene, CDR1 is SEHNR and CDR2 is FQNEAQ (reference sequence). CDR3 length: 16 amino acids. The CDR3, as DNA: TGTGCCAGCAGCCCGGGGGGTGCCTCTATGAACACTGAAGCTTTCTTT. Its protein product is CASSPGGASMNTEAFF.

V and J are TRBV7-2 and TRBJ1-1; D may be TRBD1 (5 bases). CDR3 length equals 15 residues. CDR1 is SGHTA and CDR2 is FQGNSA in the germline V gene. The V gene lost 2 bases and the J gene lost 0 bases, with 10 bases spanning the gap. The CDR3 coding sequence is TGTGCCAGCAGCTTATGGTCGGGGGTGAACACTGAAGCTTTCTTT. It yields the protein CASSLWSGVNTEAFF. Complete variable domain (other parts from reference TRBV7-2 and TRBJ1-1): GAGVSQSPSNKVTEKGKDVELRCDPISGHTALYWYRQSLGQGLEFLIYFQGNSAPDKSGLPSDRFSAERTGGSVSTLTIQRTQQEDSAVYLCASSLWSGVNTEAFFGQGTRLTVV.

The chain carries TRBV4-2 and TRBJ1-5; D gene ambiguous. The germline CDR1 and CDR2 sequences are LGHNA and YNFKEQ. Trimming shortened V by 1 base and J by 6 bases, and 10 bases separated the two germline ends. The CDR3 is 14 residues long. CDR3 sequence (DNA): TGTGCCAGCAGCCAAGCGGACGGGATTCAGCCCCAGCATTTT. Amino acids: CASSQADGIQPQHF.

The CDR3 protein is CASSLGQGGPEAFF. The CDR3 region has the DNA TGTGCCAGCAGCTTAGGACAGGGGGGGCCTGAAGCTTTCTTT. The gene calls are TRBV7-9 and TRBJ1-1; 9 nucleotides agree with TRBD1. Germline lookup yields CDR1 SEHNR and CDR2 FQNEAQ (reference sequence). Germline trimming cut 1 base from V and 6 bases from J; bases unmatched to any gene: 3. The CDR3 spans 14 residues. The full variable domain, with the rest looked up from reference TRBV7-9 and TRBJ1-1, is DTGVSQNPRHKITKRGQNVTFRCDPISEHNRLYWYRQTLGQGPEFLTYFQNEAQLEKSRLLSDRFSAERPKGSFSTLEIQRTEQGDSAMYLCASSLGQGGPEAFFGQGTRLTVV.

V and J are TRBV9 and TRBJ2-7; 8 nucleotides align to TRBD2. Losses at the gene ends were 0 bases for V and 4 bases for J; bases not matched to a gene: 12. This CDR3 spans 17 amino acids. Looked up from germline, CDR1 is SGDLS and CDR2 is YYNGEE. The CDR3 DNA is TGTGCCAGCAGCGTAGTCCCGGGACTAGAGGGGTTGTACGAGCAGTACTTC. Translation gives CASSVVPGLEGLYEQYF.

The V call is TRBV5-8, the J call TRBJ1-3, with D tentatively TRBD1 (5 bases). The CDR3 is 19 amino acids. Deletions cut 0 bases from V and 5 bases from J, with 24 bases between. Germline V gene lookup returns CDR1 SGHTS and CDR2 YDEGEE. CDR3 in amino acids: CASSLGGGGVPDGRNTIYF. CDR3 nucleotide sequence: TGTGCCAGCAGCTTGGGTGGGGGGGGTGTACCCGACGGTCGAAACACCATATATTTT.

This sequence joins TRBV3-1 (or the pseudogene TRBV3-2) and TRBJ2-2; 11 bases are a match to TRBD2. From germline, CDR1 is LGHDT and CDR2 YNNKEL (reference sequence). The CDR3 sequence is 18 residues long. The V gene end was trimmed by 5 bases and the J gene end by 3 bases; junction bases not matched to a gene: 11. The CDR3 DNA sequence: TGTGCCAGCAGCGCGTTAGCGGGGGGGCCTGGGGACACCGGGGAGCTGTTTTTT. This sequence encodes CASSALAGGPGDTGELFF.

The chain uses TRBV5-1 and TRBJ1-3; D is perhaps TRBD1 (5 bases). The V gene lost 3 bases and the J gene lost 0 bases, with 10 bases spanning the gap. Germline values: CDR1 SGHRS, CDR2 YFSETQ. CDR3 size: 15 residues. In nucleotides, the CDR3 is TGCGCCAGCAGCTCCGACAGTCGCTCTGGAAACACCATATATTTT. As protein: CASSSDSRSGNTIYF.

The chain uses TRBV29-1 and TRBJ2-2; the match to TRBD2 covers 15 bases. The V gene's germline CDR1 is SQVTM and CDR2 ANQGSEA. The CDR3 length is 17 residues. V lost 6 bases to trimming and J lost 1 base; unmatched junction nucleotides: 6. The CDR3 coding sequence is TGCAGCGTCGCCGGGACTAGCGGGGGGCTGAACACCGGGGAGCTGTTTTTT. Translating gives CSVAGTSGGLNTGELFF.

The chain carries TRBV5-1 and TRBJ2-3; 8 nucleotides line up with TRBD1. CDR1 SGHRS and CDR2 YFSETQ come from the germline V gene. The CDR3 spans 15 residues. Trimming took 0 bases from V and 4 from J; bases not matched to a gene: 4. CDR3 residues: CASSLVQGAADTQYF. CDR3 DNA: TGCGCCAGCAGCTTGGTTCAGGGGGCGGCAGATACGCAGTATTTT.

This clone was picked up one time. The chain has TRBV19 and TRBJ2-3; no firm D call. Deletions cut 1 base from V and 0 bases from J, with 8 bases between. In germline, CDR1 is LNHDA, CDR2 SQIVND (reference sequence). The CDR3 covers 15 residues. CDR3 DNA: TGTGCCAGTAGTATAGGGCAGGTCAGCACAGATACGCAGTATTTT. Protein product: CASSIGQVSTDTQYF.

The V call is TRBV6-5, the J call TRBJ1-2; no firm D call. CDR1 and CDR2 from the germline V gene are MNHEY and SVGAGI. With 0 bases removed from V and 0 bases from J, the gap between germline ends came to 8 bases. There are 15 residues in the CDR3. In nucleotides, the CDR3 is TGTGCCAGCAGTTACTCTTTGACAACTAACTATGGCTACACCTTC. Translating it yields CASSYSLTTNYGYTF.

V is TRBV21-1 and J is TRBJ2-7; the DNA was not used to check the table's D call, TRBD2. TRBV21-1 represents a pseudogene. There are 17 residues in the CDR3. The DNA of the CDR3 is TGTGCCAGCAGCACGAGGGGTTATAGCGGGGAGCTTCTGGAGCAGTACTTC. It translates to CASSTRGYSGELLEQYF.

The rearrangement links TRBV28 to TRBJ1-5; 10 bases map to TRBD1. Germline CDR1 and CDR2: MDHEN and SYDVKM. This CDR3 has 16 amino acids. With 6 bases clipped from V and 6 bases from J, the junction kept 11 bases outside the gene matches. CDR3 DNA sequence: TGTGCCAGCAGGACGCGAGGACAGGGGGGGATTCAGCCCCAGCATTTT. Its protein product is CASRTRGQGGIQPQHF.

V gene TRBV15 combines with J gene TRBJ2-5; no clear D. V was clipped by 5 bases and J by 2 bases, with 3 bases between them. CDR3 size: 11 residues. From germline, CDR1 is LNHNV and CDR2 YYDKDF (reference sequence). The CDR3 sequence: CATSRQETQYF. The CDR3 region has the DNA TGTGCCACCAGCCGTCAAGAGACCCAGTACTTC.

The chain recombines TRBV6-2 or TRBV6-3 with TRBJ2-5, with D perhaps matching TRBD1 (5 bases). The germline CDR1 and CDR2 sequences are MNHEY and SVGEGT. CDR3 size: 16 residues. V was clipped by 2 bases and J by 1 base, with 14 bases between them. CDR3 region: CASSYGSTVIQETQYF. In DNA, the CDR3 is TGTGCCAGCAGTTACGGGTCGACAGTTATCCAAGAGACCCAGTACTTC.

V gene TRBV9 combines with J gene TRBJ2-7, with D tentatively TRBD1 (6 bases). This CDR3 comprises 10 residues. V was trimmed by 9 bases and J by 3 bases, leaving 7 bases between them. The V gene's germline CDR1 is SGDLS and CDR2 YYNGEE. Here the CDR3 reads CATGDYEQYF. The CDR3 nucleotides are TGTGCCACAGGGGACTACGAGCAGTACTTC.

The V and J genes are TRBV19 and TRBJ2-2; no clear D gene. Trimming shortened V by 2 bases and J by 0 bases, and 7 bases separated the two germline ends. Germline V lookup: CDR1 LNHDA, CDR2 SQIVND (reference sequence). The CDR3 has 15 residues. The CDR3: CASSISRPNTGELFF. The CDR3 DNA reads TGTGCCAGTAGTATATCCAGGCCGAACACCGGGGAGCTGTTTTTT.

The chain combines TRBV10-2 with TRBJ2-5, with 14 positions matching TRBD2. The CDR3 extends over 17 amino acids. The V and J ends lost 2 bases and 5 bases, in that order; junction bases with no gene match: 7. Per germline, CDR1 WSHSY and CDR2 SAAADI. CDR3 region: CASSEPGLAGGRETQYF. DNA of the CDR3: TGCGCCAGCAGTGAGCCCGGACTAGCGGGGGGACGGGAGACCCAGTACTTC.

V usage is TRBV7-2 and J usage is TRBJ1-5, with D perhaps matching TRBD1 (5 bases). This CDR3 spans 15 amino acids. The germline V and J ends were trimmed by 5 bases and 5 bases, with 16 bases remaining between them. Germline V gene data show CDR1 as SGHTA and CDR2 as FQGNSA. DNA for the CDR3: TGTGCCAGCAGCCCAGCAGCGGGGCGCGATCAGCCCCAGCATTTT. Translation: CASSPAAGRDQPQHF.

The rearrangement uses TRBV19 and TRBJ2-5; the match to TRBD2 covers 9 bases. The CDR3 runs to 14 residues. Germline V lookup: CDR1 LNHDA, CDR2 SQIVND (reference sequence). Germline trimming cut 5 bases from V and 5 bases from J; bases unmatched to any gene: 6. CDR3 in DNA: TGTGCCAGTAGTGCCGGACTAGCGCTGGAGACCCAGTACTTC. This codes for CASSAGLALETQYF.

The chain has TRBV10-2 and TRBJ1-6; tentatively, D is TRBD1 (6 bases). Looked up from germline, CDR1 is WSHSY and CDR2 is SAAADI. CDR3 length equals 13 residues. Trimming left V 0 bases short and J 13 bases short, with 10 bases between. The CDR3 spells CASSESHRAPLHF. The CDR3 region has the DNA TGCGCCAGCAGTGAGTCCCACAGGGCTCCCCTCCACTTT.

In nucleotides, the CDR3 is TGCGCCAGCAGCCAAGCTCAGGTAATGAATCAGCCCCAGCATTTT. It codes for CASSQAQVMNQPQHF. The gene calls are TRBV4-1 and TRBJ1-5, with D unresolved. The CDR3 is 15 amino acids. V lost 1 base, J lost 4 bases, and 11 bases lay in between. The germline V gene has CDR1 MGHRA and CDR2 YSYEKL.